A selection of T cell receptor beta chains follows, all from one sample in a study of T cells in Graves' hyperthyroidism and ophthalmopathy. TCRdb fed the multiplex PCR reads into MiXCR, producing one record per CDR3 protein. The repertoire holds around 720,000 distinct CDR3 sequences, with approximately 40% as singletons. The source material was blood. All receptors derive from a woman in her thirties or forties with Graves' hyperthyroidism. Each CDR3 is given with its conserved first and last residue. Each record gives: CDR3 protein, CDR3 DNA, J gene, V gene, D gene, clone size. D genes are given only for firm matches. Clone size appears in some rows only: once, few, many, or a class for an expanded clone.

CGASDRGPNQPQHF,TGCGGTGCTTCGGACAGGGGGCCAAATCAGCCCCAGCATTTT,TRBJ1-5,TRBV20-1,TRBD1,NA
CSAPPFTWHNGYTF,TGCAGTGCCCCCCCCTTCACCTGGCACAATGGCTACACCTTC,TRBJ1-2,TRBV20-1,NA,many
CASSYSITVSGADEQYF,TGTGCCAGCAGTTACTCGATTACGGTTTCGGGGGCAGACGAGCAGTACTTC,TRBJ2-7,TRBV6-6,NA,NA
CASSIGGGLAAGELFF,TGTGCCAGCTCCATCGGGGGGGGACTAGCAGCCGGGGAGCTGTTTTTT,TRBJ2-2,TRBV12-3/TRBV12-4,TRBD2,once
CAISVIAGGPTDTQYF,TGTGCCATCAGTGTTATAGCGGGAGGGCCCACAGATACGCAGTATTTT,TRBJ2-3,TRBV10-3,TRBD2,NA
CASRQGGSYTGELFF,TGTGCCAGCAGACAAGGGGGGAGCTACACCGGGGAGCTGTTTTTT,TRBJ2-2,TRBV7-9,NA,NA
CASSSEQGWTYEQYF,TGTGCCAGCAGCTCCGAACAGGGGTGGACCTACGAGCAGTACTTC,TRBJ2-7,TRBV6-5,TRBD1,few
CASTESYEQYF,TGTGCCAGCACGGAGTCCTACGAGCAGTACTTC,TRBJ2-7,TRBV25-1,NA,many
CASSIKASNTGELFF,TGTGCCAGCAGCATCAAGGCCTCGAACACCGGGGAGCTGTTTTTT,TRBJ2-2,TRBV7-9,NA,many
CASSFAIHDGFWSYGYTF,TGTGCCAGCAGCTTTGCAATCCACGATGGCTTCTGGTCCTATGGCTACACCTTC,TRBJ1-2,TRBV12-3/TRBV12-4,NA,few
CASSPGQRVDTQYF,TGTGCCAGCAGCCCGGGCCAACGCGTCGATACGCAGTATTTT,TRBJ2-3,TRBV7-2,NA,NA
CASSQGLNEKLFF,TGTGCCAGCAGTCAGGGACTTAATGAAAAACTGTTTTTT,TRBJ1-4,TRBV6-6,NA,NA
CAIPPSTGATGNTIYF,TGTGCCATCCCACCGTCGACAGGGGCTACTGGAAACACCATATATTTT,TRBJ1-3,TRBV2,TRBD1,NA
CASSGLGQGNQPQHF,TGTGCCAGCAGTGGTCTCGGACAGGGCAATCAGCCCCAGCATTTT,TRBJ1-5,TRBV12-3/TRBV12-4,TRBD1,NA
CSARRGGVSNQPQYF,TGCAGTGCTAGAAGAGGGGGGGTTAGCAATCAGCCCCAGTACTTC,TRBJ2-5,TRBV20-1,NA,NA
CASSFGQGASSEAFF,TGCGCCAGCAGCTTCGGACAGGGGGCTTCTTCTGAAGCTTTCTTT,TRBJ1-1,TRBV5-1,TRBD1,NA
CASQVVTGGEQYF,TGTGCCAGCCAAGTGGTAACAGGGGGCGAGCAGTACTTC,TRBJ2-7,TRBV25-1,TRBD1,NA
CSARALPGTSEQYF,TGCAGTGCTAGAGCTTTGCCAGGTACCTCCGAGCAGTACTTC,TRBJ2-7,TRBV20-1,NA,NA
CASSSRVQTQYF,TGTGCCAGCAGTTCCAGGGTTCAGACCCAGTACTTC,TRBJ2-5,TRBV12-3/TRBV12-4,NA,many
CAISGPTIGDEQYF,TGTGCCATCAGTGGACCGACCATTGGGGACGAGCAGTACTTC,TRBJ2-7,TRBV10-3,NA,NA
CASSQRWTGETYEQYF,TGCGCCAGCAGCCAAAGATGGACAGGGGAGACCTACGAGCAGTACTTC,TRBJ2-7,TRBV4-3,TRBD1,few
CASSLSPFRQEAFF,TGTGCCAGCAGTTTGAGTCCTTTTCGACAAGAAGCTTTCTTT,TRBJ1-1,TRBV28,NA,few
CASSSWDRGQVTGELFF,TGTGCCAGTAGTTCCTGGGACAGGGGGCAGGTCACCGGGGAGCTGTTTTTT,TRBJ2-2,TRBV19,TRBD1,many
CASQGELAGLYNEQFF,TGTGCCAGCCAGGGCGAGCTAGCGGGACTTTACAATGAGCAGTTCTTC,TRBJ2-1,TRBV7-9,TRBD2,few
CASSYLGANTEAFF,TGTGCCAGCAGTTACCTGGGAGCGAACACTGAAGCTTTCTTT,TRBJ1-1,TRBV6-5,NA,NA
CASTPERAGGYEQYF,TGTGCCAGCACCCCGGAGAGAGCGGGAGGGTACGAGCAGTACTTC,TRBJ2-7,TRBV2,TRBD2,once
CASSLSRRGLNQPQHF,TGTGCCAGCAGCTTATCGCGCAGGGGCCTCAATCAGCCCCAGCATTTT,TRBJ1-5,TRBV7-9,NA,many
CASSPMAGANTEAFF,TGTGCCAGCTCCCCGATGGCAGGCGCGAACACTGAAGCTTTCTTT,TRBJ1-1,TRBV25-1,NA,NA